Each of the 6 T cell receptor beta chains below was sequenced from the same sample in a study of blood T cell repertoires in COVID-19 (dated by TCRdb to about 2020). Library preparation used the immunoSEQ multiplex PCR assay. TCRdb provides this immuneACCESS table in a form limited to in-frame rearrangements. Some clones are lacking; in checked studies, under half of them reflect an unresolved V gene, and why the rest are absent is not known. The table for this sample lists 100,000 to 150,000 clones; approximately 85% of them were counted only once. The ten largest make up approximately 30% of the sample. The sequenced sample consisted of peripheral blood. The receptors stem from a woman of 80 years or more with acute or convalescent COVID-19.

CDR3 sequence reads: CASRTGLSNNEQFF. The DNA of the CDR3 is TGTGCCAGCAGAACGGGACTTTCGAACAATGAGCAGTTCTTC. J is TRBJ2-1 and V is TRBV5-4; possible D gene TRBD2, 6 bases. The CDR3 totals 14 residues. The V end was cut by 5 bases, the J end by 5 bases, with 14 bases between. Germline CDR1 and CDR2: SGHNT and YYREEE (reference sequence).

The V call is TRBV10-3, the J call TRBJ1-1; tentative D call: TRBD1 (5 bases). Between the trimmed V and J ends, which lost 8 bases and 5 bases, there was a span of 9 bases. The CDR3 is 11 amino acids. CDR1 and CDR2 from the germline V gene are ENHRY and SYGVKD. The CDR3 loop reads CAIAGETEAFF. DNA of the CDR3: TGTGCCATCGCGGGGGAAACTGAAGCTTTCTTT.

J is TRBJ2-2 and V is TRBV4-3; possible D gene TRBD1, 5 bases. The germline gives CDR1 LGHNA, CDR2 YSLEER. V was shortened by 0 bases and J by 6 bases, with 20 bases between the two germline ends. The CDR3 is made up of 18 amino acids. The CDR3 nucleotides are TGCGCCAGCAGCCAAGAAAGAGTCGGATTAGGGGAAGCCGGGGAGCTGTTTTTT. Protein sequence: CASSQERVGLGEAGELFF.

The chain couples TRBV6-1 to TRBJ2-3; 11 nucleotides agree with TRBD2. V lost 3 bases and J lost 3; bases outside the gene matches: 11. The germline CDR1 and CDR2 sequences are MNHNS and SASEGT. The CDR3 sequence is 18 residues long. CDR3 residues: CASSEPSVAGGRTDTQYF. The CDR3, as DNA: TGTGCCAGCAGTGAGCCCTCCGTAGCGGGGGGGCGGACAGATACGCAGTATTTT.

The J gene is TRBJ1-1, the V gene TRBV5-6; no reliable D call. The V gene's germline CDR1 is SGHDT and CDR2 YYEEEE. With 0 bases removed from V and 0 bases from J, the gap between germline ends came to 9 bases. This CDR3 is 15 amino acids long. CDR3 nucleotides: TGTGCCAGCAGCTTGGAGCGCTACATGAACACTGAAGCTTTCTTT. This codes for CASSLERYMNTEAFF.

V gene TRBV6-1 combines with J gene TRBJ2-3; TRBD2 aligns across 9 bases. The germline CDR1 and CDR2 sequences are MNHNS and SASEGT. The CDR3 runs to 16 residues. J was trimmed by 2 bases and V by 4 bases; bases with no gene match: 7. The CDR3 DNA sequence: TGTGCCAGCAGTGTCCTAGCGGGGTCTTCCACAGATACGCAGTATTTT. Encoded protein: CASSVLAGSSTDTQYF.